A single T cell receptor beta chain is shown here with its context. 60 Vbeta and 13 Jbeta primers were used in PCR. TCRdb keeps only in-frame clones here, not all; method: immunoSEQ multiplex PCR. The table records 120,000 or so clones, more than 80% of them present only once. From germline, CDR1 is SQVTM and CDR2 ANQGSEA. Unmatched junction bases numbered 10, after V lost 6 bases and J lost 10 bases. The CDR3 covers 15 residues. This entry belongs to a study of cytomegalovirus exposure and HLA in healthy donors. When sampled, the donors appeared nominally healthy, though they likely had unrecorded immune exposures.

The chain couples TRBV29-1 to TRBJ2-1; 15 positions agree with TRBD2. This sequence originates from a man in his forties in good health and CMV-seronegative. Sequences were obtained from PBMCs. CDR3 sequence reads: CSVGGLAGGIDEQFF. The CDR3 coding sequence is TGCAGCGTCGGAGGACTAGCGGGAGGGATAGACGAGCAGTTCTTC.